This T cell receptor beta chain was found in a study of cytomegalovirus exposure and HLA in healthy donors. The PCR made use of 60 Vbeta and 13 Jbeta primers. TCRdb keeps only in-frame clones here, not all; method: immunoSEQ multiplex PCR. The table lists about 120,000 clones, around 69% of them singletons, with about 16% in the top ten. This TCR derives from a man in his forties or fifties in good health and CMV-seropositive. The material sequenced was PBMCs.

CDR3: CASSTREGYGYTF. The CDR3 nucleotides read TGTGCCAGCAGCACTCGGGAGGGGTATGGCTACACCTTC. The rearrangement joins TRBV7-2 to TRBJ1-2, with a weak D call TRBD1 (5 bases). Germline V gene lookup returns CDR1 SGHTA and CDR2 FQGNSA. The CDR3 has 13 residues. V lost 5 bases to trimming and J lost 5 bases, with 12 bases between them.